Included here is one T cell receptor (beta chain) sequence, with context. Its specificity is unknown. The sample originates from a study of T cell repertoires in cytomegalovirus infection. Study as a whole: An indication of both CMV infection and matching HLA type came from public TCR beta signatures. Findings of the study overall: Of the TCR beta families, the public ones yielded a cumulative frequency that identified carriers of CMV plus the relevant HLA. Predominance within the ex vivo response was attributable to HLA-C-restricted CMV-specific TCR beta clonotypes.

Using its own MiXCR run on the reads, TCRdb lists one record per CDR3 protein. The sample carries roughly 920,000 distinct CDR3 sequences, roughly a third recorded once. The receptor's source is a human donor in good health (CMV status not recorded). Some clones in this sample may be carry-over from other donors' samples. The sample in question was cultured CD8+ T cells from PBMCs, obtained from culture after CMV antigen stimulation.

The CDR3 reads CASSEMGGLGDTQYF. The CDR3 DNA follows: TGTGCCAGCAGTGAAATGGGGGGCCTGGGAGATACGCAGTATTTT. The chain combines TRBV6-1 with TRBJ2-3; D possibly matches TRBD1 or TRBD2 (6 bases each). Deletions cut 2 bases from V and 5 bases from J, with 14 bases between. Germline V gives CDR1 MNHNS, CDR2 SASEGT. CDR3 length: 15 residues.